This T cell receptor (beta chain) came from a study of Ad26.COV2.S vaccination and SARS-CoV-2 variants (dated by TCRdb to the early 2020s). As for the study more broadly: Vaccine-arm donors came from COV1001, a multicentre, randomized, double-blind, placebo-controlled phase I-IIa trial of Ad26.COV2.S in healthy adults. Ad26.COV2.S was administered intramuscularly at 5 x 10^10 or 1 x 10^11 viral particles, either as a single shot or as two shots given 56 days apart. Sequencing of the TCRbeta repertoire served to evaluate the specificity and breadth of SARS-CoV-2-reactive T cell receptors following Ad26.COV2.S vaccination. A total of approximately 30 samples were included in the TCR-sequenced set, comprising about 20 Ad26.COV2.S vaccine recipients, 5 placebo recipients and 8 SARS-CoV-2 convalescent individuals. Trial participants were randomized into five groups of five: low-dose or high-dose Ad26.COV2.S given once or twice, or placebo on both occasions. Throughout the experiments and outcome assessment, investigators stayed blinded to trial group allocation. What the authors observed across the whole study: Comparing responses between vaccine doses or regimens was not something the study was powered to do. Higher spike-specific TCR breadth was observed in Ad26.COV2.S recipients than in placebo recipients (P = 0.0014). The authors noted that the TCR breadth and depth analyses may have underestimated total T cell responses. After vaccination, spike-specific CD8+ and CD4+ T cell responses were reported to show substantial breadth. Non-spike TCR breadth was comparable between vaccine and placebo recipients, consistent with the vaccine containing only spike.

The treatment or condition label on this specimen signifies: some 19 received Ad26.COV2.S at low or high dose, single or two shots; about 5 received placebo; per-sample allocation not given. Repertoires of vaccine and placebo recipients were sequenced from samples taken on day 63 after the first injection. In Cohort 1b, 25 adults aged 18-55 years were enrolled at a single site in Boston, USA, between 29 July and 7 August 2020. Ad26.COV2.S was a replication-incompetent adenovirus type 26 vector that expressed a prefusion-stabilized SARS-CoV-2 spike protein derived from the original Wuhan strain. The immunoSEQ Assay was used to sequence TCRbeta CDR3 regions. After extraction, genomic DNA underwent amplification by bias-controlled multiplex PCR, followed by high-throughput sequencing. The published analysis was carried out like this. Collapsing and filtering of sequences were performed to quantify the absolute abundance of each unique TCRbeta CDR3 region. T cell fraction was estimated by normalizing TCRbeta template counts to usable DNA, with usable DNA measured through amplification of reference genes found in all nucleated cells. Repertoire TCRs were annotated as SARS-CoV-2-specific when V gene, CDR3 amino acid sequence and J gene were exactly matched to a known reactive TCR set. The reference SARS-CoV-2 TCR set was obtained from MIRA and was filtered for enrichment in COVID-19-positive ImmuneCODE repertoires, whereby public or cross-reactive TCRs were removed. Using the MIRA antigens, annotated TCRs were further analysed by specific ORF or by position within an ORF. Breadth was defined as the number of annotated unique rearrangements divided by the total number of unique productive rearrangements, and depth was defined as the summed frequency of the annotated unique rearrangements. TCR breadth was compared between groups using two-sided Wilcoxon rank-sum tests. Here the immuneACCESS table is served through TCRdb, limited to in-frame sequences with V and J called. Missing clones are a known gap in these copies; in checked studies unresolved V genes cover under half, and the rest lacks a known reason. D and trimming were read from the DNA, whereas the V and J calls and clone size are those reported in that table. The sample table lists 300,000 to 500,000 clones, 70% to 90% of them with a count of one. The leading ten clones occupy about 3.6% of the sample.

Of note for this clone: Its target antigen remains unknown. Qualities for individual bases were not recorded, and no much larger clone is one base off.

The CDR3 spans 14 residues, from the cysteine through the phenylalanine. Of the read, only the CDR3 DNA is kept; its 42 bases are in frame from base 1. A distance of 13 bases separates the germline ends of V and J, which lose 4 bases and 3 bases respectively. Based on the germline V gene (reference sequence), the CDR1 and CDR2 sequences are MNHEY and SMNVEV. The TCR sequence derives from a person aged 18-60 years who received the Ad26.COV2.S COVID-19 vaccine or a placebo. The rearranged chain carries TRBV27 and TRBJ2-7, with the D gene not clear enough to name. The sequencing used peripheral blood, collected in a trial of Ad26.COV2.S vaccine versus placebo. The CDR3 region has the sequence CASSYKPVNYEQYF. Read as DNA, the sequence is TGTGCCAGCAGTTACAAGCCCGTCAACTACGAGCAGTACTTC.